This T cell receptor (beta chain) is drawn from a study of early T cells in non-severe SARS-CoV-2 infection. Study summary: Unpaired chains resulted from sequencing bulk RNA of unsorted whole blood.

Unique molecular identifiers were added to individual cDNA molecules. One entry per CDR3 protein results from TCRdb running MiXCR on the 5' RACE reads. The repertoire holds 65,000 to 85,000 distinct CDR3 sequences, with less than 12% as singletons. The table lists this clonotype with many counts. The receptor was derived from an adult who was a healthcare worker with PCR-confirmed SARS-CoV-2 infection or an uninfected control (not recorded which). Sequencing used whole blood, obtained at baseline.

Here the CDR3 DNA reads TGTGCCTGGAGTATGGTGGATGAGCAGTTCTTC. Amino acids: CAWSMVDEQFF. J is TRBJ2-1 and V is TRBV30; D ambiguous. Deletions cut 2 bases from V and 8 bases from J, with 7 bases between. CDR1 and CDR2 from the germline V gene are GTSNPN and SVGIG (reference sequence). The length of the CDR3 is 11 residues.